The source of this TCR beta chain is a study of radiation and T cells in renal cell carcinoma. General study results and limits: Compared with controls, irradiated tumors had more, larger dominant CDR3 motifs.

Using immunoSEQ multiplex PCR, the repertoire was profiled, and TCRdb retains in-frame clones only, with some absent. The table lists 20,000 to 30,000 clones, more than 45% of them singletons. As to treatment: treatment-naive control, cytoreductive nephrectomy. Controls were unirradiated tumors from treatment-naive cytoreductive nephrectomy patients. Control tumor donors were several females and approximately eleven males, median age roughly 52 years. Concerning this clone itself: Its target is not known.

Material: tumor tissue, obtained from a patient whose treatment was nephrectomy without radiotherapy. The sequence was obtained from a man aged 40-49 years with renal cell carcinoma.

The CDR3 bases are TGTGCCTGGATGACGGGGGCAGGGGGCCAAGAGACCCAGTACTTC. Protein sequence: CAWMTGAGGQETQYF. The chain uses TRBV30 and TRBJ2-5, with D possibly TRBD1 on 7 matching bases. V was shortened by 4 bases and J by 1 base, with 16 bases between the two germline ends. Germline lookup yields CDR1 GTSNPN and CDR2 SVGIG (reference sequence). The CDR3 consists of 15 residues.